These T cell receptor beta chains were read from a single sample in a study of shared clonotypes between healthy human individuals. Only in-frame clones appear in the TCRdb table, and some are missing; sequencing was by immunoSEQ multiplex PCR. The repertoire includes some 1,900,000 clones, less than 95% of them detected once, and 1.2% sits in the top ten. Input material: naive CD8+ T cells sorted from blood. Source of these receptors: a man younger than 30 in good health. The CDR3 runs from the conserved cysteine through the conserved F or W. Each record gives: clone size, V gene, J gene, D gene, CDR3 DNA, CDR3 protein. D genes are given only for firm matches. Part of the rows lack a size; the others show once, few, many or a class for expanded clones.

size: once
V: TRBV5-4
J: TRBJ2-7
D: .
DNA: TGTGCCAGCAGCTTTGACGGGGCCTACGAGCAGTACTTC
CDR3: CASSFDGAYEQYF

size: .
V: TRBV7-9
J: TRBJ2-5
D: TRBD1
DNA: TGTGCCAGCAGCTTAAGGACAGGGGGCCCCACGCAAGAGACCCAGTACTTC
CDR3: CASSLRTGGPTQETQYF

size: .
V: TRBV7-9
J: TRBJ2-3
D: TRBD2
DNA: TGTGCCAGCAGGATAGCGGGGGGTGAAGATACGCAGTATTTT
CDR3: CASRIAGGEDTQYF

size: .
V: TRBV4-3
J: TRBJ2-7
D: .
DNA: TGCGCCAGCAGCCCAGTGGCCGCGAGCTCCTACGAGCAGTACTTC
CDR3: CASSPVAASSYEQYF

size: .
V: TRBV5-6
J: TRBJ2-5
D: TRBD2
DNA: TGTGCCAGCAGCGTCGCTAGCGGGGGGGCCTCGACCCAGTACTTC
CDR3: CASSVASGGASTQYF

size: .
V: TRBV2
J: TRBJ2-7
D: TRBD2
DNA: TGTGCCAGCAGTGAAGCGCGGGGGTACGAGCAGTACTTC
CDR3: CASSEARGYEQYF

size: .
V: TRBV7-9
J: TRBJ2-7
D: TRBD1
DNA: TGTGCCAGCAGCACTGGGACAGGGGCTTCCTACGAGCAGTACTTC
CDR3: CASSTGTGASYEQYF

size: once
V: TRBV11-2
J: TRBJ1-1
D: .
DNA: TGTGCCAGCAGCTTAGATTTAGGGGTGCGGAACACTGAAGCTTTCTTT
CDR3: CASSLDLGVRNTEAFF

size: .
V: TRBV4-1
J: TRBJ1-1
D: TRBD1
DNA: TGCGCCAGCAGCCAAGAAGGGACAGATGAAGCTTTCTTT
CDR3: CASSQEGTDEAFF

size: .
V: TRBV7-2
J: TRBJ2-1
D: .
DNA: TGTGCCAGCAGCTTCTGGACTGGTACCAATGAGCAGTTCTTC
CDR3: CASSFWTGTNEQFF

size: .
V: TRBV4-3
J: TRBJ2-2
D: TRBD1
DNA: TGCGCCAGCAGCCAATGGACAGGGAACACCGGGGAGCTGTTTTTT
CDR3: CASSQWTGNTGELFF

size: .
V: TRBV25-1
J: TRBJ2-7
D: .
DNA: TGTGCCAGCAGTGAATGGGGGGGCAGCTCCTACGAGCAGTACTTC
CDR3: CASSEWGGSSYEQYF

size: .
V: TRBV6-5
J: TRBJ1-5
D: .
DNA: TGTGCCAGCAGTTACAGCGGTGGCAATCAGCCCCAGCATTTT
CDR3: CASSYSGGNQPQHF

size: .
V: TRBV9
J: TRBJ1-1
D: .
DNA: TGTGCCAGCAGCCCCTCCGAGATCACTGAAGCTTTCTTT
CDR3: CASSPSEITEAFF

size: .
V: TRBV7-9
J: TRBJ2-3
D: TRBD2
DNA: TGTGCCAGCAGCGCTAGCGGGGAGAGCACAGATACGCAGTATTTT
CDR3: CASSASGESTDTQYF

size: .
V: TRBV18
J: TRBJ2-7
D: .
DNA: TGTGCCAGCTCACCACCGAAGGGGGTAGGCTACGAGCAGTACTTC
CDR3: CASSPPKGVGYEQYF

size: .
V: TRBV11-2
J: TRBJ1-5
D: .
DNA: TGTGCCAGCAGCTTAGGGGTGGGGCAGCCCCAGCATTTT
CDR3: CASSLGVGQPQHF

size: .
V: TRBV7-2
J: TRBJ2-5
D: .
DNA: TGTGCCAGCAGCTCGATCCCCCTCGAGACCCAGTACTTC
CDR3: CASSSIPLETQYF

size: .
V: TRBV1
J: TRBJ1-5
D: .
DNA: TGCACCAGCAGCCAACGACCGGGACAGGGGAGCCATAGCAATCAGCCCCAGCATTTT
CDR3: CTSSQRPGQGSHSNQPQHF

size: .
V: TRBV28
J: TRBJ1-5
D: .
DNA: TGTGCCAGCAGTCCCTTTCATCAGCCCCAGCATTTT
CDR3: CASSPFHQPQHF

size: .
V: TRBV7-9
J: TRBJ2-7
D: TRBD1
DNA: TGTGCCAGCAGCTCCCCTACCGGGACAGCCTACGAGCAGTACTTC
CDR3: CASSSPTGTAYEQYF

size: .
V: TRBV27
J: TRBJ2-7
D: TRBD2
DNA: TGTGCCAGCAGTCCCTCCGTTGGCGGGAGAAGGTACGAGCAGTACTTC
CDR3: CASSPSVGGRRYEQYF

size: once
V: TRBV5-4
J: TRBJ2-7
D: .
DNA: TGTGCCAGCAGCCCCGGACACGATTACGAGCAGTACTTC
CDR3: CASSPGHDYEQYF

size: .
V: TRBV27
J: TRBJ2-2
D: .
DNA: TGTGCCAGCAGTTTACACACCGGGGAGCTGTTTTTT
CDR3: CASSLHTGELFF

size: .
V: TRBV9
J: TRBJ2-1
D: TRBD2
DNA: TGTGCCAGCAGCGCTAGCGGGGGCCCTTACAATGAGCAGTTCTTC
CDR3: CASSASGGPYNEQFF